This T cell receptor beta chain stems from a study of sequential checkpoint blockade in melanoma. For the study at large: Randomization was 1:1 between first-line nivolumab→ipilimumab and ipilimumab→nivolumab. Both treatment sequences were followed by maintenance nivolumab.

The method was immunoSEQ multiplex PCR; TCRdb's version includes in-frame clones alone and lacks a portion of them. The table lists tens of thousands of clones, 70% to 90% of them singletons. Looked up from germline, CDR1 is MNHEY and CDR2 is SMNVEV (reference sequence). The CDR3 is made up of 13 amino acids. Losses at the gene ends were 8 bases for V and 0 bases for J; bases not matched to a gene: 1. Stated treatment: randomized to nivolumab then ipilimumab (arm A) or the reverse (arm B). None of the patients previously received DNA-damaging chemotherapy. From thawed PBMCs, live CD3+CD8+ cells negative for CD19 and CD56 were sorted.

This specimen was CD8+ T cells sorted from blood (inferred from file names), taken from a patient given nivolumab and ipilimumab in sequence. The chain employs TRBV27 and TRBJ2-1; 7 bases match TRBD1. The source of this sequence is a human donor with melanoma. CDR3 loop: CASGDSSYNEQFF. The CDR3 nucleotides are TGTGCCAGCGGGGACAGCTCCTACAATGAGCAGTTCTTC.